This is a list of T cell receptor beta chains from one sample in a study of blood T cell repertoires in COVID-19. Here immunoSEQ multiplex PCR was the method, and the copy in TCRdb shows in-frame clones only, minus some. This sample has around 140,000 clones, with approximately 82% found just once. The sequencing input was peripheral blood. The receptors shown here come from a man in his 60s with active or convalescent COVID-19. Each CDR3 is given with its conserved first and last residue. A D gene is named only where the DNA matches it firmly. Expanded clones get a size class; other rows say once, few or many, or leave the size out.

V	D	size	J	CDR3	DNA
TRBV12-3/TRBV12-4	-	-	TRBJ2-7	CASSPYRAEQYF	TGTGCCAGCAGTCCCTACAGGGCCGAGCAGTACTTC
TRBV9	TRBD1	-	TRBJ1-3	CASSPNTGTGGSGNTIYF	TGTGCCAGCAGCCCAAATACCGGGACAGGGGGTTCTGGAAACACCATATATTTT
TRBV28	-	-	TRBJ1-2	CASSSPKEANYGYTF	TGTGCCAGCAGCTCCCCGAAGGAGGCTAACTATGGCTACACCTTC
TRBV9	-	-	TRBJ2-5	CASSPGVEETQYF	TGTGCCAGCAGCCCGGGGGTTGAAGAGACCCAGTACTTC
TRBV5-6	TRBD1	-	TRBJ1-1	CASSSLGTAIIEAFF	TGTGCCAGCAGCTCGTTGGGGACAGCTATAATTGAAGCTTTCTTT
TRBV11-2	-	-	TRBJ1-5	CASSFYRNQPQHF	TGTGCCAGCAGCTTCTACAGGAATCAGCCCCAGCATTTT
TRBV29-1	TRBD1	-	TRBJ1-2	CSVPGTGFSDYTF	TGCAGCGTCCCCGGGACAGGATTTTCGGACTACACCTTC
TRBV27	TRBD1	-	TRBJ1-6	CASRVLRQGSPLHF	TGTGCCAGCAGGGTGCTCAGACAGGGGTCACCCCTCCACTTT
TRBV7-6	TRBD1	-	TRBJ1-1	CASSLRAGGNTEAFF	TGTGCCAGCAGCTTACGGGCAGGGGGCAACACTGAAGCTTTCTTT
TRBV7-9	-	-	TRBJ1-2	CASSSGGGFQKGYTF	TGTGCCAGCAGCTCGGGCGGGGGGTTTCAAAAGGGCTACACCTTC
TRBV10-3	TRBD1	-	TRBJ1-6	CAIRDRGNNSPLHF	TGTGCCATCAGGGACAGGGGTAATAATTCACCCCTCCACTTT
TRBV5-5	-	-	TRBJ1-2	CASSPEGYGYTF	TGTGCCAGCAGCCCCGAGGGCTATGGCTACACCTTC
TRBV23-1	-	-	TRBJ1-5	CARKQGWDQPQHF	TGCGCCAGGAAACAGGGATGGGATCAGCCCCAGCATTTT
TRBV9	TRBD1	-	TRBJ1-3	CASSDRQGNTIYF	TGTGCCAGCAGCGACCGACAGGGGAACACCATATATTTT
TRBV5-4	-	-	TRBJ1-1	CASSLGGASGASTEAFF	TGTGCCAGCAGCCTCGGGGGGGCGTCGGGCGCGAGCACTGAAGCTTTCTTT
TRBV19	-	-	TRBJ2-1	CASSGIAYNEQFF	TGTGCCAGTAGCGGGATCGCCTACAATGAGCAGTTCTTC
TRBV7-8	TRBD1	few	TRBJ1-2	CASSLESTGGYGYTF	TGTGCCAGCAGCTTAGAATCGACAGGGGGCTATGGCTACACCTTC
TRBV28	-	-	TRBJ1-3	CASSNQGSYSGNTIYF	TGTGCCAGCAGTAACCAGGGCTCCTACTCTGGAAACACCATATATTTT
TRBV19	TRBD1	-	TRBJ2-3	CASSLRDRYTDTQYF	TGTGCCAGTAGCCTCCGGGACAGGTACACAGATACGCAGTATTTT
TRBV12-3/TRBV12-4	-	-	TRBJ1-2	CASSFGRGGYTF	TGTGCCAGCAGTTTTGGCAGGGGTGGCTACACCTTC
TRBV11-3	-	-	TRBJ1-2	CASSPRQRPNYGYTF	TGTGCCAGCAGCCCGCGACAGAGACCAAACTATGGCTACACCTTC
TRBV28	-	few	TRBJ2-2	CASSLWTQMNTGELFF	TGTGCCAGCAGTTTATGGACACAAATGAACACCGGGGAGCTGTTTTTT
TRBV12-5	-	-	TRBJ2-3	CASGLVLVETDTQYF	TGTGCTAGTGGTTTGGTACTGGTAGAAACAGATACGCAGTATTTT
TRBV3-1/TRBV3-2	TRBD2	-	TRBJ2-1	CASSQRAGGRNEQFF	TGTGCCAGCAGCCAAAGAGCGGGGGGGCGGAATGAGCAGTTCTTC
TRBV27	-	-	TRBJ2-7	CASGGQASYEQYF	TGTGCCAGCGGCGGACAAGCCTCCTACGAGCAGTACTTC
TRBV11-3	-	-	TRBJ1-2	CASSLDRNGGYTF	TGTGCCAGCAGCTTAGATCGGAACGGGGGCTACACCTTC
TRBV27	-	-	TRBJ1-1	CASSLSVDMNTEAFF	TGTGCCAGCAGTTTAAGTGTGGACATGAACACTGAAGCTTTCTTT
TRBV5-4	TRBD1	-	TRBJ2-1	CASSWRDRVEYAFF	TGTGCCAGCAGCTGGCGGGACAGGGTGGAGTATGCGTTCTTC
TRBV7-8	TRBD1	once	TRBJ1-1	CASSHQRVGTGGSGRTEAFF	TGTGCCAGCAGCCATCAAAGGGTTGGGACAGGGGGTTCAGGGAGGACTGAAGCTTTCTTT
TRBV6-5	TRBD1	-	TRBJ2-7	CASRQGANSYEQYF	TGTGCCAGCAGGCAGGGGGCGAACTCCTACGAGCAGTACTTC